Listed below are T cell receptor beta chains from one sample, sequenced in a study of regulatory T cells in long-lasting Graves disease. TCRdb called the multiplex PCR reads again in MiXCR, with one record for every CDR3 protein. Among fewer than 650,000 distinct CDR3 sequences, about 16% were seen once, and the ten largest hold about 20%. The data also belong to a second study, concerning T cells in Graves' hyperthyroidism and ophthalmopathy.

The sequencing used peripheral blood mononuclear cells (PBMCs), collected at new diagnosis, from a patient treated with antithyroid drugs. These receptors originate from a woman between 25 and 40 years old with Graves disease. The CDR3 runs from the conserved cysteine through the conserved F or W. Each record gives: CDR3 DNA, CDR3 protein, clone size, D gene, J gene, V gene. D genes are given only for firm matches. Some rows have no size entry. The others give once, few or many, or a class for an expanded clone.

TGTGCCAGCAGCCCCGGGGGCTATGGCTACACCTTC	CASSPGGYGYTF	many	.	TRBJ1-2	TRBV28
TGTGCCAGTAGTATGGGGGGAGTAGAGACCCAGTACTTC	CASSMGGVETQYF	.	.	TRBJ2-5	TRBV19
TGTGCCAGCAGTGGCCAGGAGACGCGCAATCAGCCCCAGCATTTT	CASSGQETRNQPQHF	.	.	TRBJ1-5	TRBV2
TGTGCCACCAGTGATTCCAGCTCGACAGGGGCGTCCGGGGAGCTGTTTTTT	CATSDSSSTGASGELFF	.	TRBD1	TRBJ2-2	TRBV24-1
TGTGCCAGCAGTTATTCGGTCAGAGTTGGTGAAGCTTTCTTT	CASSYSVRVGEAFF	.	.	TRBJ1-1	TRBV6-5
TGTGCCAGCAGTTATAGGAGTGAAGCTTTCTTT	CASSYRSEAFF	few	.	TRBJ1-1	TRBV6-2/TRBV6-3
TGTGCCAGCAGCTTAGCGCAGAGGACAGGGCAGCACGAGCAGTACTTC	CASSLAQRTGQHEQYF	many	TRBD1	TRBJ2-7	TRBV7-8
TGTGCCACCAGTTGGGGAGTCAATGAGCAGTTCTTC	CATSWGVNEQFF	.	.	TRBJ2-1	TRBV24-1
TGCAGTGCTAGGGACAGGGAGTCCTATAATTCACCCCTCCACTTT	CSARDRESYNSPLHF	.	TRBD1	TRBJ1-6	TRBV20-1
TGTGCCACCGATTTTCCGGGACAGGGTTACACCGGGGAGCTGTTTTTT	CATDFPGQGYTGELFF	.	TRBD1	TRBJ2-2	TRBV6-1